This T cell receptor (beta chain) emerged from a study of cytomegalovirus exposure and HLA in healthy donors. Study context: In a later analysis, it was reported that the roughly 120 validation repertoires had been produced on the same platform as the roughly 650 repertoires belonging to the first cohort.

Findings and caveats of the study: TCR beta chains numbering some 160 were designated cytomegalovirus-associated. Cytomegalovirus status was reportedly diagnosed by the classifier with high sensitivity and specificity.

The donors were in the approximately 120-subject validation cohort; that cohort was separate from the roughly 620-subject first cohort. Clones were sequenced by immunoSEQ multiplex PCR, and TCRdb holds only the in-frame ones, with some missing. Among fewer than 95,000 clones, 94% were seen once, and the ten largest hold around 0.65%. With 3 bases clipped from V and 0 bases from J, the junction kept 4 bases outside the gene matches. CDR3 length: 16 amino acids. Looked up from germline, CDR1 is PRHDT and CDR2 is FYEKMQ (reference sequence). About this clone: Its antigen is unknown.

The clonotype originates from a young woman in good health and CMV-seronegative. The chain employs TRBV13 and TRBJ1-1; TRBD1 aligns across 10 bases. The material sequenced was PBMCs. DNA for the CDR3: TGTGCCAGCAGCTTTGGGACAGGGGCCCTGAACACTGAAGCTTTCTTT. Translated, it gives CASSFGTGALNTEAFF.